These 32 T cell receptor beta chains came from one sample sequenced in a study of shared clonotypes between healthy human individuals. Profiling relied on immunoSEQ multiplex PCR, and the TCRdb table lists in-frame clones only, not all of them. Found here are 2,100,000 or so clones, 95% of them singletons; the top ten hold roughly 0.13%. Specimen: naive CD4+ T cells sorted from blood. Subset meaning: CD45RA+ positively selected. Receptors originate from a man aged 18-30 years in good health.

V and J are TRBV11-1 and TRBJ1-6; the D gene is possibly TRBD1 (5 bases). This CDR3 region has 14 residues. The germline CDR1 and CDR2 sequences are SGHAT and FQDESV (reference sequence). Trimming left V 2 bases short and J 6 bases short, with 8 bases between. The chain's CDR3 is CASSLTRVNSPLHF. The CDR3 bases are TGTGCCAGCAGCTTAACCAGGGTTAATTCACCCCTCCACTTT.

This chain joins TRBV15 and TRBJ2-7, with a weak D call TRBD2 (7 bases). The CDR3 consists of 16 residues. The germline V gene encodes CDR1 LNHNV and CDR2 YYDKDF (reference sequence). The V end was cut by 0 bases, the J end by 5 bases, with 17 bases between. Here the CDR3 reads CATSRDRGAGGDEQYF. The CDR3 DNA reads as TGTGCCACCAGCAGAGATCGGGGGGCCGGCGGGGACGAGCAGTACTTC. Drawing the rest from reference TRBV15 and TRBJ2-7, the complete variable domain is DAMVIQNPRYQVTQFGKPVTLSCSQTLNHNVMYWYQQKSSQAPKLLFHYYDKDFNNEADTPDNFQSRRPNTSFCFLDIRSPGLGDTAMYLCATSRDRGAGGDEQYFGPGTRLTVT.

In the case of this clone: An end of the junction does not agree with germline; a read error may underlie this. V gene TRBV11-2 combines with J gene TRBJ2-5; D unresolved. CDR1 and CDR2 (germline): SGHAT, FQNNGV. The CDR3 is 13 amino acids. This CDR3 reads CASTLGSQETQYF. The CDR3 DNA is TGTGCCAGCACCTTAGGATCGCAAGAGACCCAGTACTTC.

The chain is built from TRBV30 and TRBJ1-2; tentative D call: TRBD1 (5 bases). In germline, CDR1 is GTSNPN, CDR2 SVGIG (reference sequence). The CDR3 has 12 amino acids. The germline V and J ends were trimmed by 5 bases and 7 bases, with 14 bases remaining between them. The CDR3 DNA follows: TGTGCCTGGCTCGGGACTTCGCCTGGCTACACCTTC. Translation gives CAWLGTSPGYTF.

The V call is TRBV6-6, the J call TRBJ1-4; D is ambiguous. Germline V gene data show CDR1 as MNHNY and CDR2 as SVGAGI (reference sequence). The V end lost 0 bases, the J end lost 7 bases, and 9 bases lay between the germline ends. The CDR3 has 14 amino acids. The DNA for the CDR3 is TGTGCCAGCAGTTACTCAAGGGAGGGTGAAAAACTGTTTTTT. Translating it yields CASSYSREGEKLFF.

The V and J genes are TRBV9 and TRBJ2-2, with 9 bases lining up with TRBD1. V was clipped by 4 bases and J by 5 bases; unmatched bases: 12. Germline values: CDR1 SGDLS, CDR2 YYNGEE. The CDR3 is made up of 17 amino acids. CDR3 nucleotide sequence: TGTGCCAGCAGCCCCGGACAGGGGAAGAGGAAAACCGGGGAGCTGTTTTTT. It translates to CASSPGQGKRKTGELFF.

The CDR3 DNA sequence: TGTGCCAGCAGCTACGATGAGGGCGTCCTGACTTTC. This codes for CASSYDEGVLTF. The V call is TRBV7-3, the J call TRBJ2-6, with a weak D call TRBD2 (5 bases). The CDR3 runs to 12 residues. Germline CDR1 and CDR2: SGHTA and FQGTGA. Trimming took 4 bases from V and 12 from J, leaving 10 bases between them. Filled out from reference TRBV7-3 and TRBJ2-6, the complete variable domain reads GAGVSQTPSNKVTEKGKYVELRCDPISGHTALYWYRQSLGQGPEFLIYFQGTGAADDSGLPNDRFFAVRPEGSVSTLKIQRTERGDSAVYLCASSYDEGVLTFGAGSRLTVL.

The chain has TRBV6-5 and TRBJ1-2, with a weak D call TRBD1 (5 bases). With 6 bases removed from V and 4 bases from J, the gap between germline ends came to 15 bases. Per germline, CDR1 MNHEY and CDR2 SVGAGI. CDR3 length: 14 amino acids. CDR3 DNA sequence: TGTGCCAGCAGGATTGGATCCGGGGGCTATGGCTACACCTTC. Amino acids: CASRIGSGGYGYTF.

The J gene is TRBJ1-5, the V gene TRBV28; no clear D gene. Per the germline V gene, CDR1 is MDHEN and CDR2 is SYDVKM. The V end lost 10 bases, the J end lost 4 bases, and 14 bases lay between the germline ends. There are 13 residues in the CDR3. The CDR3 DNA reads TGTGCCACCCGGACCAACCCAAATCAGCCCCAGCATTTT. Encoded protein: CATRTNPNQPQHF.

CDR3 region: CASQGDRVAETQYF. CDR3 nucleotides: TGTGCCAGCCAGGGGGACAGGGTAGCAGAGACCCAGTACTTC. The chain carries TRBV2 and TRBJ2-5, with TRBD1 matching over 9 bases. Trimming at V came to 8 bases and at J to 4 bases, leaving 8 bases not matched to a gene. This CDR3 is built from 14 residues. The germline gives CDR1 SNHLY, CDR2 FYNNEI. The whole variable domain, remainder taken from reference TRBV2 and TRBJ2-5, is EPEVTQTPSHQVTQMGQEVILRCVPISNHLYFYWYRQILGQKVEFLVSFYNNEISEKSEIFDDQFSVERPDGSNFTLKIRSTKLEDSAMYFCASQGDRVAETQYFGPGTRLLVL.

This chain links TRBV5-8 with TRBJ2-1; 8 nucleotides match TRBD2. Trimming at V came to 3 bases and at J to 4 bases, leaving 12 bases not matched to a gene. CDR1 is SGHTS, CDR2 YDEGEE, per germline. The CDR3 has 17 amino acids. As DNA, the CDR3 is TGTGCCAGCAGCTCGGCGGGAATTAGCGGGGCGTACAATGAGCAGTTCTTC. Protein: CASSSAGISGAYNEQFF.

This chain links TRBV6-5 with TRBJ2-5; TRBD1 matches 9 bases. This CDR3 contains 14 residues. Germline loops: CDR1 MNHEY, CDR2 SVGAGI. V shed 4 bases and J 0 bases; nucleotides not matched to a gene: 0. Here the CDR3 DNA reads TGTGCCAGCAGTTGGACAGGGGACCAAGAGACCCAGTACTTC. This gives the protein CASSWTGDQETQYF.

The V call is TRBV19, the J call TRBJ2-7; 10 bases line up with TRBD1. The CDR3 totals 15 residues. From germline, CDR1 is LNHDA and CDR2 SQIVND (reference sequence). The V gene end was trimmed by 7 bases and the J gene end by 6 bases; junction bases not matched to a gene: 12. The CDR3 DNA follows: TGTGCCAGTAATTCCCTAGGGACAGGGGAGACCGAGCAGTACTTC. Residues: CASNSLGTGETEQYF.

The rearrangement joins TRBV28 to TRBJ2-5; D unclear. Trimming removed 5 bases from V and 5 bases from J, with 15 bases in between. This CDR3 comprises 14 residues. CDR1 is MDHEN and CDR2 is SYDVKM in the germline V gene. The CDR3 loop reads CASSHGGVGETQYF. CDR3 DNA sequence: TGTGCCAGCAGTCATGGTGGGGTAGGTGAGACCCAGTACTTC.

The chain carries TRBV20-1 and TRBJ1-2; D uncertain. Germline V gives CDR1 DFQATT, CDR2 SNEGSKA (reference sequence). Trimming cost V 6 bases and J 8 bases, with 13 bases left between them. The CDR3 consists of 11 residues. CDR3 residues: CSAWSTGGYTF. The CDR3, as DNA: TGCAGTGCCTGGTCGACGGGCGGCTACACCTTC.

This sequence joins TRBV4-1 and TRBJ2-3, with 10 bases that match TRBD1. This CDR3 is 16 amino acids long. Germline V CDR1 and CDR2: MGHRA, YSYEKL. V shed 5 bases and J 5 bases; nucleotides not matched to a gene: 10. The CDR3, as DNA: TGCGCCAGCAGCAATACCGGGACAGGGGTTGGAGATACGCAGTATTTT. Translating it yields CASSNTGTGVGDTQYF.

Regarding this clone: The sample holds other DNA sequences that translate to the same CDR3. This chain uses TRBV2 with TRBJ2-7; D not certain. The germline gives CDR1 SNHLY, CDR2 FYNNEI. V was pared by 4 bases and J by 1 base, with 11 bases between. This CDR3 is 14 amino acids long. DNA for the CDR3: TGTGCCAGCAGTGTAGGTCAAATTTCCTACGAGCAGTACTTC. It translates to CASSVGQISYEQYF. Variable domain in full (rest from reference TRBV2 and TRBJ2-7): EPEVTQTPSHQVTQMGQEVILRCVPISNHLYFYWYRQILGQKVEFLVSFYNNEISEKSEIFDDQFSVERPDGSNFTLKIRSTKLEDSAMYFCASSVGQISYEQYFGPGTRLTVT.

The J gene is TRBJ2-3, the V gene TRBV10-1; 7 bases align to TRBD2. The CDR3 length is 13 residues. V trimming: 3 bases; J trimming: 5 bases; junction bases outside the gene matches: 2. Germline V gene lookup returns CDR1 WNHNN and CDR2 SYGVQD (reference sequence). Written as DNA, the CDR3 is TGCGCCAGCAGTGACGGGGGGAGAGATACGCAGTATTTT. It translates to CASSDGGRDTQYF.

The chain couples TRBV15 to TRBJ2-3; unclear D gene. The V gene lost 7 bases and the J gene lost 1 base, with 6 bases spanning the gap. This CDR3 has 12 residues. Germline values: CDR1 LNHNV, CDR2 YYDKDF (reference sequence). The CDR3 reads CATNGGTDTQYF. The CDR3 nucleotides read TGTGCCACCAACGGTGGCACAGATACGCAGTATTTT.

The chain couples TRBV4-3 to TRBJ1-5; D not certain. The CDR3 runs 15 residues. V lost 1 base to trimming and J lost 0 bases, with 7 bases between them. CDR1 and CDR2 from the germline V gene are LGHNA and YSLEER. The CDR3 loop is CASSQVASSNQPQHF. CDR3 coding DNA: TGCGCCAGCAGCCAAGTGGCCTCTAGCAATCAGCCCCAGCATTTT.

Comments on this clone: The same CDR3 is also encoded by other DNA sequences in this sample. This chain connects TRBV18 to TRBJ2-7; D is uncertain. The germline V gene has CDR1 KGHSH and CDR2 LQKENI. CDR3 length: 13 amino acids. V lost 0 bases and J lost 3, with 6 bases in between. The DNA of the CDR3 is TGTGCCAGCTCACCACCAGGGAACTACGAGCAGTACTTC. This codes for CASSPPGNYEQYF.

The chain combines TRBV13 with TRBJ1-2; maybe TRBD1 (5 bases). The V end lost 4 bases, the J end lost 1 base, and 10 bases lay between the germline ends. The CDR3 length is 14 residues. Germline V gives CDR1 PRHDT, CDR2 FYEKMQ (reference sequence). CDR3: CASSSNRFNYGYTF. CDR3 DNA sequence: TGTGCCAGCAGCTCGAACAGGTTTAACTATGGCTACACCTTC.

This sequence joins TRBV27 and TRBJ2-7; D may be TRBD2 (6 bases). Trimming removed 6 bases at V and 5 bases at J, with 23 bases between. This CDR3 is 16 amino acids long. The germline V gene encodes CDR1 MNHEY and CDR2 SMNVEV (reference sequence). CDR3 DNA sequence: TGTGCCAGCAGCCCTTACCGCCAACGGGGGACCGACGAGCAGTACTTC. Protein product: CASSPYRQRGTDEQYF.

V is TRBV5-4 and J is TRBJ1-1; D call uncertain. With 3 bases removed from V and 1 base from J, the gap between germline ends came to 4 bases. The CDR3 spans 12 residues. CDR1 is SGHNT, CDR2 YYREEE, per germline (reference sequence). The CDR3, as DNA: TGTGCCAGCAGCTCGAAGAACACTGAAGCTTTCTTT. As protein: CASSSKNTEAFF.

J is TRBJ2-1 and V is TRBV5-4, with a weak D call TRBD2 (5 bases). V was trimmed by 0 bases and J by 8 bases, leaving 9 bases between them. The germline V gene encodes CDR1 SGHNT and CDR2 YYREEE (reference sequence). CDR3 length equals 13 residues. The CDR3 coding sequence is TGTGCCAGCAGCTTGGGAGTCGGGGATGAGCAGTTCTTC. This codes for CASSLGVGDEQFF.

This chain joins TRBV5-1 and TRBJ1-1; 9 bases line up with TRBD1. The germline gives CDR1 SGHRS, CDR2 YFSETQ. CDR3 length: 16 amino acids. V lost 6 bases, J lost 3 bases, and 12 bases stayed unmatched. In DNA form, the CDR3 reads TGCGCCAGCACCACAGGGGGCCGTTTTGGGGACACTGAAGCTTTCTTT. The encoded protein is CASTTGGRFGDTEAFF.

Notes on this clone: Other DNA sequences within the sample encode an identical CDR3. The chain recombines TRBV6-5 with TRBJ1-1; the D is unclear. V shed 0 bases and J shed 1 base, with 6 bases lying between them. Germline V CDR1 and CDR2: MNHEY, SVGAGI. The CDR3 runs 14 residues. CDR3 residues: CASSYSIRNTEAFF. As DNA, the CDR3 is TGTGCCAGCAGTTACTCGATTAGGAACACTGAAGCTTTCTTT.

The rearrangement uses TRBV29-1 and TRBJ2-1; possibly TRBD1 or TRBD2 for D (5 bases each). Germline assignment: CDR1 SQVTM and CDR2 ANQGSEA. Trimming shortened V by 6 bases and J by 9 bases, and 12 bases separated the two germline ends. This CDR3 region has 11 residues. In DNA form, the CDR3 reads TGCAGCGTCCGGCCGGGGACTGAGCAGTTCTTC. It translates to CSVRPGTEQFF.

Details on this clone: The sample has other DNA sequences that encode this CDR3 too. The V gene is TRBV2, the J gene TRBJ2-7; D uncertain. Trimming took off 4 bases at V and 4 bases at J, with 5 bases between the two ends. CDR1 and CDR2 from the germline V gene are SNHLY and FYNNEI. CDR3 length equals 11 residues. The CDR3 loop is CASSVGYEQYF. CDR3 in DNA: TGTGCCAGCAGTGTCGGTTACGAGCAGTACTTC.

The gene calls are TRBV2 and TRBJ2-7, with TRBD1 as a possible D gene (6 bases). Germline loops: CDR1 SNHLY, CDR2 FYNNEI. With 6 bases removed from V and 4 bases from J, the gap between germline ends came to 19 bases. The CDR3 loop spans 15 amino acids. CDR3 sequence reads: CASRDPGRGWYEQYF. CDR3 nucleotides: TGTGCCAGCAGAGACCCCGGAAGGGGGTGGTACGAGCAGTACTTC.

The CDR3, as DNA: TGTGCCAGCAGCATGGGACAGAGAAACATTCAGTACTTC. Translating it yields CASSMGQRNIQYF. The chain uses TRBV7-2 and TRBJ2-4, with TRBD1 matching over 7 bases. The V gene end was trimmed by 5 bases and the J gene end by 6 bases; junction bases not matched to a gene: 4. There are 13 residues in the CDR3. Germline V gives CDR1 SGHTA, CDR2 FQGNSA.

As for this clone: Other nucleotide sequences from this sample produce the same CDR3. The J gene is TRBJ1-6, the V gene TRBV6-5, with D uncertain. Trimming removed 0 bases at V and 0 bases at J, with 6 bases between. The CDR3 spans 16 residues. CDR1 is MNHEY, CDR2 SVGAGI, per germline. The CDR3 coding sequence is TGTGCCAGCAGTTACTCGGCGAGCTCCTATAATTCACCCCTCCACTTT. It specifies CASSYSASSYNSPLHF.